What follows are 3 T cell receptor beta chains derived from one specimen sequenced in a study of CD8+CD57+ T cells in acquired aplastic anemia. Genomic DNA acted as the template from which TCR beta VDJ combination and CDR3 sequence profiling were carried out. TCRdb fed the reads into MiXCR, producing one record per CDR3 protein. This sample has tens of thousands of distinct CDR3 sequences, with more than 40% found just once. The sample comprised sorted CD4+, CD8+, or CD8+CD57+ T cells (not recorded which) from PBMCs. The source is a human donor in good health, serving as a control.

This clonotype showed up just once. With a much larger clone just one base away, this may be a read error. The gene calls are TRBV20-1 and TRBJ2-7, with D perhaps assigned TRBD1 or TRBD2 (6 bases each). Trimming removed 3 bases from V and 9 bases from J, with 12 bases in between. Germline assignment: CDR1 DFQATT and CDR2 SNEGSKA (reference sequence). CDR3 size: 11 residues. The CDR3 coding sequence is TGCAGTGCTAGGGGGGGCCACGGGCAGTACTTC. This encodes CSARGGHGQYF.

This clonotype was found many times. The V call is TRBV25-1, the J call TRBJ2-3, with TRBD2 matching over 10 bases. V trimming: 3 bases; J trimming: 6 bases; junction bases outside the gene matches: 9. CDR1 MGHDK and CDR2 SYGVNS come from the germline V gene. This CDR3 region has 16 residues. The CDR3 here is CASSEGLAGAGDTQYF. Written as DNA, the CDR3 is TGTGCCAGCAGTGAGGGCCTAGCGGGAGCGGGTGATACGCAGTATTTT. Using reference TRBV25-1 and TRBJ2-3 for the parts outside the CDR3, the full variable domain is EADIYQTPRYLVIGTGKKITLECSQTMGHDKMYWYQQDPGMELHLIHYSYGVNSTEKGDLSSESTVSRIRTEHFPLTLESARPSHTSQYLCASSEGLAGAGDTQYFGPGTRLTVL.

This clonotype was found a few times. V and J are TRBV7-8 and TRBJ2-3; tentatively, D is TRBD2 (5 bases). The CDR3 is made up of 13 amino acids. The germline gives CDR1 SGHVS, CDR2 FQNEAQ. Trimming took 4 bases from V and 3 from J, leaving 8 bases between them. The CDR3 sequence: CASSSLETDTQYF. The CDR3 nucleotides read TGTGCCAGCAGCTCACTAGAGACAGATACGCAGTATTTT.